These 10 T cell receptor beta chains share one sample of origin, sequenced in a study of blood T cell dynamics during melanoma immunotherapy. Libraries were prepared by immunoSEQ multiplex PCR; TCRdb keeps only in-frame clonotypes and omits some of them. The sample consists of a few thousand clones, more than 75% of them appearing once. Antigen specificity for these receptors is unknown. Stated time point: week 3, after first cycle of checkpoint inhibitor. TIE cells were CD3+ CD4- CD8+ CD45RA- CD45RO-high CD27- CCR7- memory T cells. Study-wide results and limits: Cell-free DNA CDR3 sequences most resembled the immune-effector CD8+ subset, which was also most clonal.

The sample in question was CD8+ T cells from blood, obtained from a patient treated with checkpoint blockade. All receptors derive from a human donor with melanoma.

This clone has just a few counts. This sequence joins TRBV5-6 and TRBJ1-2; no clear D. Trimming removed 2 bases from V and 4 bases from J, with 6 bases in between. The CDR3 consists of 12 residues. Germline V CDR1 and CDR2: SGHDT, YYEEEE. CDR3 in DNA: TGTGCCAGCAGCTTTAGCACCTATGGCTACACCTTC. Encoded protein: CASSFSTYGYTF.

The V call is TRBV7-6, the J call TRBJ1-2, with D maybe TRBD1 (5 bases). CDR1 is SGHVS and CDR2 is FNYEAQ in the germline V gene. The germline V and J ends were trimmed by 3 bases and 4 bases, with 21 bases remaining between them. The CDR3 spans 17 residues. The CDR3 spells CASSFSVSPGLRYGYTF. The CDR3 coding sequence is TGTGCCAGCAGCTTCTCGGTCTCGCCAGGGCTCCGCTATGGCTACACCTTC.

This sequence joins TRBV14 and TRBJ1-4; unclear D gene. CDR3 length: 13 amino acids. Trimming took 3 bases from V and 0 from J, leaving 2 bases between them. Germline CDR1 and CDR2: SGHDN and FVKESK. CDR3 in amino acids: CASSQTTNEKLFF. The CDR3 nucleotides read TGTGCCAGCAGCCAGACAACTAATGAAAAACTGTTTTTT. The variable domain in full, completed from reference TRBV14 and TRBJ1-4, reads EAGVTQFPSHSVIEKGQTVTLRCDPISGHDNLYWYRRVMGKEIKFLLHFVKESKQDESGMPNNRFLAERTGGTYSTLKVQPAELEDSGVYFCASSQTTNEKLFFGSGTQLSVL.

The V and J genes are TRBV2 and TRBJ1-5; 10 positions agree with TRBD1. The CDR3 consists of 16 residues. Trimming at V came to 0 bases and at J to 5 bases, leaving 4 bases not matched to a gene. The germline gives CDR1 SNHLY, CDR2 FYNNEI. Here the CDR3 reads CASSEADRGLHQPQHF. CDR3 bases: TGTGCCAGCAGTGAAGCAGACAGGGGGCTACATCAGCCCCAGCATTTT.

The J gene is TRBJ1-3, the V gene TRBV28, with TRBD1 as a possible D gene (6 bases). The CDR3 consists of 17 residues. Germline V gives CDR1 MDHEN, CDR2 SYDVKM. V was pared by 3 bases and J by 14 bases, with 29 bases between. CDR3: CASSLIATGPRGRSLYF. As DNA, the CDR3 is TGTGCCAGCAGTTTGATAGCCACGGGGCCCAGGGGCCGCTCTTTATATTTT. The whole variable domain, remainder taken from reference TRBV28 and TRBJ1-3, is DVKVTQSSRYLVKRTGEKVFLECVQDMDHENMFWYRQDPGLGLRLIYFSYDVKMKEKGDIPEGYSVSREKKERFSLILESASTNQTSMYLCASSLIATGPRGRSLYFGEGSWLTVV.

The chain employs TRBV19 and TRBJ2-5; D may match TRBD1 or TRBD2 (5 bases each). The germline V and J ends were trimmed by 2 bases and 2 bases, with 12 bases remaining between them. In germline, CDR1 is LNHDA, CDR2 SQIVND (reference sequence). The CDR3 runs to 15 residues. The CDR3: CASSILPGPQETQYF. CDR3 in DNA: TGTGCCAGTAGTATATTACCGGGACCGCAAGAGACCCAGTACTTC. Together with reference TRBV19 and TRBJ2-5, the CDR3 gives the full variable domain: DGGITQSPKYLFRKEGQNVTLSCEQNLNHDAMYWYRQDPGQGLRLIYYSQIVNDFQKGDIAEGYSVSREKKESFPLTVTSAQKNPTAFYLCASSILPGPQETQYFGPGTRLLVL.

This clone has just one count. The chain has TRBV7-9 and TRBJ2-5; D is undetermined. The end of the DNA is better explained by TRBJ2-7, so the J call may be wrong. Germline CDR1 reads SEHNR; CDR2 reads FQNEAQ (reference sequence). The CDR3 loop spans 12 amino acids. This CDR3 reads CASSPSGYEQYF. The CDR3 DNA is TGTGCCAGCAGCCCTAGTGGGTACGAGCAGTACTTC.

The V gene is TRBV19, the J gene TRBJ2-1, with D possibly being TRBD2 (5 bases). CDR3 length equals 13 residues. Germline CDR1 is LNHDA and CDR2 is SQIVND (reference sequence). Trimming shortened V by 3 bases and J by 5 bases, and 8 bases separated the two germline ends. The CDR3 DNA is TGTGCCAGTAGTATCACACTAGACAATGAGCAGTTCTTC. It yields the protein CASSITLDNEQFF.

The chain couples TRBV10-2 to TRBJ2-1; TRBD2 matches 10 bases. The trim removed 7 bases at V and 8 bases at J, leaving 8 bases unmatched. The length of the CDR3 is 14 residues. Per the germline V gene, CDR1 is WSHSY and CDR2 is SAAADI. The CDR3 is CASNDLGTSDEQFF. CDR3 bases: TGCGCCAGCAACGACTTAGGGACTAGCGATGAGCAGTTCTTC.

The chain uses TRBV6-1 and TRBJ1-4, with 7 bases that match TRBD1. Germline loops: CDR1 MNHNS, CDR2 SASEGT. With V trimmed by 3 bases and J by 4 bases, 20 bases remained unmatched. This CDR3 has 20 amino acids. The CDR3 protein is CASSDQSASLDRAVNEKLFF. The CDR3 nucleotides read TGTGCCAGCAGTGATCAGAGCGCCTCTCTTGACAGGGCTGTTAATGAAAAACTGTTTTTT.